Shown below are 29 T cell receptor beta chains from a single sample sequenced in a study of blood T cell repertoires in COVID-19 (dated by TCRdb to the early 2020s). Receptor libraries were prepared by the immunoSEQ multiplex PCR assay. Imported from immuneACCESS, the table was reduced by TCRdb to in-frame sequences with V and J called. These copies leave out some clones; in studies compared against another copy, an unresolved V gene accounts for under half, and the cause of the remainder is not known. Within this sample are more than 95,000 clones, with roughly 87% of them counted one time only. The biggest ten clones account for 25% to 30% of the sample. Sequenced: peripheral blood. Receptors were obtained from a woman older than 75 with acute or convalescent COVID-19.

This rearrangement joins TRBV6-2 or TRBV6-3 to TRBJ1-1; 9 bases match TRBD1. Germline-derived CDR1 and CDR2 are MNHEY and SVGEGT. J was trimmed by 1 base and V by 2 bases; bases with no gene match: 8. The CDR3 extends over 17 amino acids. The CDR3: CASSYAGQGKRNTEAFF. DNA of the CDR3: TGTGCCAGCAGTTACGCCGGACAGGGGAAAAGGAACACTGAAGCTTTCTTT.

This chain joins TRBV10-3 and TRBJ1-2; D might be TRBD1 (6 bases). The CDR3 totals 16 residues. V shed 10 bases and J shed 5 bases, with 26 bases lying between them. Per germline, CDR1 ENHRY and CDR2 SYGVKD. The CDR3 is CATSGGGGLFGYGYTF. CDR3 DNA: TGTGCCACTAGTGGGGGCGGGGGGCTCTTCGGTTATGGCTACACCTTC.

This chain links TRBV2 with TRBJ2-2, with 8 bases matching TRBD1. The germline V gene encodes CDR1 SNHLY and CDR2 FYNNEI. Losses at the gene ends were 7 bases for V and 7 bases for J; bases not matched to a gene: 5. CDR3 length: 13 amino acids. The CDR3 sequence: CASKQGAIGELFF. Here the CDR3 DNA reads TGTGCCAGCAAGCAGGGGGCGATCGGGGAGCTGTTTTTT.

V usage is TRBV9 and J usage is TRBJ1-6; 7 nucleotides match TRBD1. Germline loops: CDR1 SGDLS, CDR2 YYNGEE. This CDR3 contains 15 residues. J gave up 10 bases and V 1 base, and 8 bases lay outside the gene matches. The CDR3 bases are TGTGCCAGCAGCGTAAGCCCAGACAGGGAATCACCCCTCCACTTT. Protein: CASSVSPDRESPLHF.

The chain couples TRBV6-5 to TRBJ2-5, with 8 nucleotides matching TRBD1. The CDR3 has 14 residues. V trimming: 6 bases; J trimming: 4 bases; junction bases outside the gene matches: 7. Germline V gives CDR1 MNHEY, CDR2 SVGAGI. The CDR3 DNA sequence: TGTGCCAGCAGAAAGGGACAGGACGGAGAGACCCAGTACTTC. Its translation is CASRKGQDGETQYF.

This clone was detected only a few times. V usage is TRBV4-2 and J usage is TRBJ1-3; D remains ambiguous. Per the germline V gene, CDR1 is LGHNA and CDR2 is YNFKEQ. The CDR3 runs to 15 residues. V shed 0 bases and J shed 8 bases, with 14 bases lying between them. This chain's CDR3 is CASSQDRGTAYTIYF. DNA of the CDR3: TGTGCCAGCAGCCAAGATCGGGGAACCGCTTACACCATATATTTT.

The rearrangement links TRBV6-5 to TRBJ1-6; no firm D call. The V gene lost 9 bases and the J gene lost 0 bases, with 9 bases spanning the gap. The CDR3 loop spans 14 amino acids. Germline V lookup: CDR1 MNHEY, CDR2 SVGAGI. Written as DNA, the CDR3 is TGTGCCAGTCTAGGGAGCTCCTATAATTCACCCCTCCACTTT. It specifies CASLGSSYNSPLHF.

The V call is TRBV11-2, the J call TRBJ2-3; possible D gene TRBD2, 6 bases. Germline CDR1 SGHAT, CDR2 FQNNGV. Trimming stripped 4 bases from V and 1 base from J, with 12 bases between. The CDR3 length is 15 residues. The CDR3 is CASSSLGTGTDTQYF. CDR3 bases: TGTGCCAGCAGCTCCCTCGGGACTGGCACAGATACGCAGTATTTT.

The rearrangement joins TRBV2 to TRBJ1-3; D may be TRBD1 (5 bases). Germline loops: CDR1 SNHLY, CDR2 FYNNEI. Between the trimmed V and J ends, which lost 3 bases and 2 bases, there was a span of 8 bases. The CDR3 contains 14 residues. The CDR3, as DNA: TGTGCCAGCAGTGAGGCAGGGACTGGAAACACCATATATTTT. Its protein is CASSEAGTGNTIYF.

The chain is built from TRBV3-1 (or the pseudogene TRBV3-2) and TRBJ1-6; no clear D gene. V was pared by 4 bases and J by 6 bases, with 10 bases between. The CDR3 contains 14 residues. Germline V gene sequence: CDR1 LGHDT, CDR2 YNNKEL (reference sequence). CDR3 nucleotides: TGTGCCAGCAGCCCGTTGAGAATTAATTCACCCCTCCACTTT. Its protein is CASSPLRINSPLHF.

V is TRBV2 and J is TRBJ1-2, with unresolved D. Germline lookup yields CDR1 SNHLY and CDR2 FYNNEI. The CDR3 contains 12 residues. V dropped 7 bases and J dropped 0 bases, with 6 bases sitting between them. The CDR3 reads CASTRTNYGYTF. The CDR3 nucleotides are TGTGCCAGCACGCGTACTAACTATGGCTACACCTTC.

This chain uses TRBV7-2 with TRBJ2-3; the D gene is possibly TRBD2 (5 bases). Between the trimmed V and J ends, which lost 5 bases and 5 bases, there was a span of 14 bases. Looked up from germline, CDR1 is SGHTA and CDR2 is FQGNSA. CDR3 size: 14 residues. CDR3 in DNA: TGTGCCAGCAGCGTCTCGGGGTCGGGAGATACGCAGTATTTT. Its translation: CASSVSGSGDTQYF.

This clone was seen a handful of times. The V and J genes are TRBV6-2 or TRBV6-3 and TRBJ2-7; D is uncertain. Trimming left V 3 bases short and J 4 bases short, with 13 bases between. From germline, CDR1 is MNHEY and CDR2 SVGEGT. The CDR3 runs to 14 residues. CDR3 DNA: TGTGCCAGCAGTTATACAAGTGGTACATACGAGCAGTACTTC. It encodes CASSYTSGTYEQYF.

The chain employs TRBV5-8 and TRBJ1-2, with D unclear. Germline assignment: CDR1 SGHTS and CDR2 YDEGEE. The CDR3 is made up of 15 amino acids. V lost 0 bases and J lost 2, with 11 bases in between. The CDR3 DNA reads as TGTGCCAGCAGCTTGGCCCCGAGGAGAAACTATGGCTACACCTTC. Residues: CASSLAPRRNYGYTF. Variable domain in full (rest from reference TRBV5-8 and TRBJ1-2): EAGVTQSPTHLIKTRGQQATLRCSPISGHTSVYWYQQALGLGLQFLLWYDEGEERNRGNFPPRFSGRQFPNYSSELNVNALELEDSALYLCASSLAPRRNYGYTFGSGTRLTVV.

This rearrangement joins TRBV6-5 to TRBJ2-7; 10 positions match TRBD2. This CDR3 is 15 amino acids long. Trimming cost V 6 bases and J 5 bases; bases outside gene matches: 10. CDR1 is MNHEY and CDR2 is SVGAGI in the germline V gene. Written as DNA, the CDR3 is TGTGCCAGCAGGTTAGCGGGGGGCCTCCTAGACGAGCAGTACTTC. It encodes CASRLAGGLLDEQYF.

The chain employs TRBV5-4 and TRBJ2-3, with D perhaps matching TRBD1 (5 bases). The V gene lost 5 bases and the J gene lost 0 bases, with 16 bases spanning the gap. Looked up from germline, CDR1 is SGHNT and CDR2 is YYREEE (reference sequence). This CDR3 contains 16 residues. CDR3 residues: CASRLGQTSSTDTQYF. The CDR3 DNA reads as TGTGCCAGCAGATTAGGACAAACCTCTAGCACAGATACGCAGTATTTT.

V gene TRBV18 combines with J gene TRBJ1-1, with D unclear. The CDR3 is made up of 15 amino acids. With 3 bases removed from V and 3 bases from J, the gap between germline ends came to 14 bases. Germline CDR1 KGHSH, CDR2 LQKENI. CDR3 coding DNA: TGTGCCAGCTCACCCGGGAGGGATTTCTACACTGAAGCTTTCTTT. Its protein is CASSPGRDFYTEAFF.

This clone occurred once. V usage is TRBV2 and J usage is TRBJ2-2; TRBD1 agrees at 9 bases. J lost 5 bases, V lost 8 bases, and 9 bases had no gene match. Germline CDR1 and CDR2: SNHLY and FYNNEI. This CDR3 comprises 15 residues. CDR3 DNA: TGTGCCAGCCACACACAGGGGGCAAAAACCGGGGAGCTGTTTTTT. Its translation: CASHTQGAKTGELFF.

This chain joins TRBV5-8 and TRBJ1-3, with D possibly being TRBD1 (5 bases). Germline assignment: CDR1 SGHTS and CDR2 YDEGEE. The CDR3 totals 15 residues. Deletions cut 4 bases from V and 2 bases from J, with 13 bases between. The CDR3 region has the DNA TGTGCCAGCAGCCTGGGCGCAGGGCCTGGAAACACCATATATTTT. This translates into CASSLGAGPGNTIYF.

The CDR3 protein is CSSRNTEAFF. CDR3 sequence (DNA): TGCAGTAGTAGGAACACTGAAGCTTTCTTT. The chain recombines TRBV20-1 with TRBJ1-1; D call uncertain. Germline values: CDR1 DFQATT, CDR2 SNEGSKA (reference sequence). Trimming cost V 8 bases and J 1 base, with 5 bases left between them. The CDR3 sequence is 10 residues long.

This chain uses TRBV5-1 with TRBJ1-3; D gene ambiguous. Trimming removed 5 bases at V and 1 base at J, with 7 bases between. This CDR3 is built from 13 residues. CDR1 is SGHRS, CDR2 YFSETQ, per germline. As DNA, the CDR3 is TGCGCCAGCAGTGAGGGATCTGGAAACACCATATATTTT. Translating it yields CASSEGSGNTIYF.

This clone was observed a single time. V and J are TRBV11-2 and TRBJ2-5, with D maybe TRBD2 (6 bases). This CDR3 contains 15 residues. Trimming shortened V by 3 bases and J by 1 base, and 12 bases separated the two germline ends. Germline values: CDR1 SGHAT, CDR2 FQNNGV. CDR3 in amino acids: CASSFVGGPQETQYF. CDR3 bases: TGTGCCAGCAGCTTCGTGGGGGGTCCCCAAGAGACCCAGTACTTC.

The gene calls are TRBV7-9 and TRBJ1-1; TRBD1 might be the D (5 bases). The V gene's germline CDR1 is SEHNR and CDR2 FQNEAQ (reference sequence). V was clipped by 3 bases and J by 2 bases, with 10 bases between them. The CDR3 covers 14 residues. The CDR3 bases are TGTGCCAGCAGCTTGAGCAGGGTTAACACTGAAGCTTTCTTT. Protein sequence: CASSLSRVNTEAFF.

This chain joins TRBV5-1 and TRBJ2-1; a weak D match, TRBD1 (5 bases). V shed 7 bases and J shed 8 bases, with 10 bases lying between them. The CDR3 has 11 amino acids. CDR1 and CDR2 from the germline V gene are SGHRS and YFSETQ. Here the CDR3 DNA reads TGCGCCAGCGTAAGGGGTCATGAGCAGTTCTTC. Its translation is CASVRGHEQFF.

V and J are TRBV5-1 and TRBJ1-1; 9 bases map to TRBD1. CDR1 is SGHRS and CDR2 is YFSETQ in the germline V gene. There are 14 residues in the CDR3. With 5 bases clipped from V and 1 base from J, the junction kept 3 bases outside the gene matches. In DNA, the CDR3 is TGCGCCAGCAGACAGGGGGCGCCGAACACTGAAGCTTTCTTT. Its protein is CASRQGAPNTEAFF.

The V and J genes are TRBV3-1 (or the pseudogene TRBV3-2) and TRBJ1-5; the match to TRBD1 covers 10 bases. The CDR3 has 15 amino acids. Germline assignment: CDR1 LGHDT and CDR2 YNNKEL (reference sequence). The V segment lost 4 bases and the J segment 3 bases; nucleotides outside the gene matches: 3. CDR3 in DNA: TGTGCCAGCAGCCGGACAGGGGGGAACAATCAGCCCCAGCATTTT. Translated: CASSRTGGNNQPQHF.

The chain has TRBV6-1 and TRBJ1-2, with 8 bases matching TRBD1. Looked up from germline, CDR1 is MNHNS and CDR2 is SASEGT. V lost 2 bases and J lost 5; bases outside the gene matches: 7. There are 15 residues in the CDR3. This CDR3 reads CASSESGQGWYGYTF. CDR3 bases: TGTGCCAGCAGTGAATCAGGACAGGGATGGTATGGCTACACCTTC.

The chain uses TRBV18 and TRBJ1-2, with a weak D call TRBD1 (6 bases). The CDR3 consists of 14 residues. V was cut by 3 bases and J by 3 bases, with 11 bases left in between. Germline V lookup: CDR1 KGHSH, CDR2 LQKENI. CDR3 coding DNA: TGTGCCAGCTCACCGAACAGGGCTGACTATGGCTACACCTTC. This gives the protein CASSPNRADYGYTF.

This chain joins TRBV7-2 and TRBJ1-5; 7 positions agree with TRBD1. This CDR3 is built from 16 residues. With V trimmed by 1 base and J by 6 bases, 9 bases remained unmatched. Germline CDR1 is SGHTA and CDR2 is FQGNSA. CDR3 in DNA: TGTGCCAGCAGCTTAGTTCCCAGGGGGTCTAGTCAGCCCCAGCATTTT. It translates to CASSLVPRGSSQPQHF. Complete variable domain (other parts from reference TRBV7-2 and TRBJ1-5): GAGVSQSPSNKVTEKGKDVELRCDPISGHTALYWYRQSLGQGLEFLIYFQGNSAPDKSGLPSDRFSAERTGGSVSTLTIQRTQQEDSAVYLCASSLVPRGSSQPQHFGDGTRLSIL.